This entry concerns a single TCR beta chain. Per the germline V gene, CDR1 is MNHGY and CDR2 is SAAAGT. The CDR3 totals 14 residues. The V end lost 7 bases, the J end lost 3 bases, and 14 bases lay between the germline ends. The sample originates from a study of cytomegalovirus exposure and HLA in healthy donors. 60 Vbeta and 13 Jbeta primers were used in PCR. TCRdb keeps only in-frame clones here, not all; method: immunoSEQ multiplex PCR. This table has under 140,000 clones, approximately 83% appearing once. V is TRBV6-8 and J is TRBJ2-3; D gene ambiguous. The sample taken for sequencing was PBMCs. The sequence derives from a man aged 35 to 55 in good health and CMV-seronegative. CDR3 coding DNA: TGTGCCAGCAACACGACAAACTTTACAGATACGCAGTATTTT. Translating gives CASNTTNFTDTQYF.